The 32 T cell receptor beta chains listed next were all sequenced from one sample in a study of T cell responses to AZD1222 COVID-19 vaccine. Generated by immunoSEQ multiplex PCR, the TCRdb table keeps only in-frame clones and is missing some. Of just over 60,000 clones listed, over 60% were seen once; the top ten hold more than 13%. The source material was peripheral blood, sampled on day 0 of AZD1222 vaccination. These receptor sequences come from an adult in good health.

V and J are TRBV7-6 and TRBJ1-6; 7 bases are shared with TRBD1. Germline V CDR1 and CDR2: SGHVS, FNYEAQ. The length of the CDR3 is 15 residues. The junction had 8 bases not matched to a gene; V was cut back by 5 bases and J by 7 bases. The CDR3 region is CASSPQTGQNSPLHF. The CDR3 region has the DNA TGTGCCAGCAGCCCGCAGACAGGGCAGAATTCACCCCTCCACTTT. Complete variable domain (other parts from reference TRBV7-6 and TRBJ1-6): GAGVSQSPRYKVTKRGQDVALRCDPISGHVSLYWYRQALGQGPEFLTYFNYEAQQDKSGLPNDRFSAERPEGSISTLTIQRTEQRDSAMYRCASSPQTGQNSPLHFGNGTRLTVT.

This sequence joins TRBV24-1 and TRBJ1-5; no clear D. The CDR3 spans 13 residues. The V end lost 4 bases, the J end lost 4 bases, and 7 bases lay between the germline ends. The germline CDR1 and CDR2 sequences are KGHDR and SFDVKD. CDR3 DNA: TGTGCCACCAGTGACTCGATAAATCAGCCCCAGCATTTT. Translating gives CATSDSINQPQHF.

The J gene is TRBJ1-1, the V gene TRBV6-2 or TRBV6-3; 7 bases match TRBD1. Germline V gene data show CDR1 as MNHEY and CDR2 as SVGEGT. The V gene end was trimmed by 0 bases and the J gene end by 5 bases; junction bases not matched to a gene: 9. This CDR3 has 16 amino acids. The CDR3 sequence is CASSYSRGGGLTEAFF. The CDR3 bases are TGTGCCAGCAGTTACTCCCGGGGAGGGGGCCTGACTGAAGCTTTCTTT.

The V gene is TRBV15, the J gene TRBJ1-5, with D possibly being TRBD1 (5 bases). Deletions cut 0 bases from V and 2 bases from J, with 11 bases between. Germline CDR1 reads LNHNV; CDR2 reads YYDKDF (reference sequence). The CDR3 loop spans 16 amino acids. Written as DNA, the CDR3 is TGTGCCACCAGCAGAGATATAGGGGACGGCAATCAGCCCCAGCATTTT. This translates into CATSRDIGDGNQPQHF.

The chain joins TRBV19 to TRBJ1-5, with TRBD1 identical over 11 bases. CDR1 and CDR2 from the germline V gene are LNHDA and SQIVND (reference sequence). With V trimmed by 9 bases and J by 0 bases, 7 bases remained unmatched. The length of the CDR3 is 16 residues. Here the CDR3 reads CASSDRGPYSNQPQHF. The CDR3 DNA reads TGTGCCAGCTCGGACAGGGGGCCATATAGCAATCAGCCCCAGCATTTT. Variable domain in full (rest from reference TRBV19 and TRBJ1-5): DGGITQSPKYLFRKEGQNVTLSCEQNLNHDAMYWYRQDPGQGLRLIYYSQIVNDFQKGDIAEGYSVSREKKESFPLTVTSAQKNPTAFYLCASSDRGPYSNQPQHFGDGTRLSIL.

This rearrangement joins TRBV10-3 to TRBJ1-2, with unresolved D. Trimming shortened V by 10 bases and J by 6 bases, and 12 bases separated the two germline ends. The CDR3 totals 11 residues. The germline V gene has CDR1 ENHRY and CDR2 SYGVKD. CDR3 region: CATGFLDGYTF. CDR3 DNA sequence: TGTGCCACGGGGTTTCTTGATGGCTACACCTTC.

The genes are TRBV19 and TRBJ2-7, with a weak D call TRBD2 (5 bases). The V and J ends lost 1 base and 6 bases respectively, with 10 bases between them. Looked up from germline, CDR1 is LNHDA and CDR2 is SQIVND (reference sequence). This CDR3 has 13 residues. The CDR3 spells CASSIGASGEQYF. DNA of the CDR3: TGTGCCAGTAGTATAGGGGCCAGCGGCGAGCAGTACTTC.

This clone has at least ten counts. For the CDR3, the DNA is TGTGCCGGCGGGAGCAGTGAGCAGTTCTTC. This codes for CAGGSSEQFF. The rearrangement uses TRBV21-1 and TRBJ2-1; TRBD2, the D gene given by the table, was not confirmed from the DNA. TRBV21-1 is described as a pseudogene. CDR3 length: 10 residues.

The CDR3 protein is CASSPGGQETQYF. The CDR3 DNA reads as TGTGCCAGCAGCCCCGGCGGACAAGAGACCCAGTACTTC. V is TRBV6-5 and J is TRBJ2-5; D not resolved. The CDR3 has 13 residues. Germline CDR1 and CDR2: MNHEY and SVGAGI. V was shortened by 6 bases and J by 2 bases, with 10 bases between the two germline ends.

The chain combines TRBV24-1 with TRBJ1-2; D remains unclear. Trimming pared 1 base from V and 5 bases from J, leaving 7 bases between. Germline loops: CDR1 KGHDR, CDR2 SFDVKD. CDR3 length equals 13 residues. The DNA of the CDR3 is TGTGCCACCAGTGATTTTGTCGGGTATGGCTACACCTTC. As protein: CATSDFVGYGYTF.

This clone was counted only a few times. In nucleotides, the CDR3 is TGTGCCAGCAGTGAAGCGGGAGCGGGTGTGTACGAGCAGTACTTC. This translates into CASSEAGAGVYEQYF. This sequence joins TRBV2 and TRBJ2-7; tentatively, D is TRBD2 (6 bases). Trimming shortened V by 0 bases and J by 4 bases, and 13 bases separated the two germline ends. Germline V gene sequence: CDR1 SNHLY, CDR2 FYNNEI. The CDR3 spans 15 residues. Variable domain in full (rest from reference TRBV2 and TRBJ2-7): EPEVTQTPSHQVTQMGQEVILRCVPISNHLYFYWYRQILGQKVEFLVSFYNNEISEKSEIFDDQFSVERPDGSNFTLKIRSTKLEDSAMYFCASSEAGAGVYEQYFGPGTRLTVT.

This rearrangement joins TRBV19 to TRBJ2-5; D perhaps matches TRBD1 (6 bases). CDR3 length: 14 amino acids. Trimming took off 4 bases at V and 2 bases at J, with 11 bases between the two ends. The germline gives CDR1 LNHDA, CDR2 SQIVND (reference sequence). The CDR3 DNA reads TGTGCCAGTAGTAGACTCGACAGGCAAGAGACCCAGTACTTC. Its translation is CASSRLDRQETQYF.

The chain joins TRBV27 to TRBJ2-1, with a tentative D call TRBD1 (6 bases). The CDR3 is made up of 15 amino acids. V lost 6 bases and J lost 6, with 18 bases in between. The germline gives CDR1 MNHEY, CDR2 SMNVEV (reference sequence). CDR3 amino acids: CASRSSTGSINEQFF. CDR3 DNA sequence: TGTGCCAGCAGGTCCAGCACAGGGAGTATCAATGAGCAGTTCTTC.

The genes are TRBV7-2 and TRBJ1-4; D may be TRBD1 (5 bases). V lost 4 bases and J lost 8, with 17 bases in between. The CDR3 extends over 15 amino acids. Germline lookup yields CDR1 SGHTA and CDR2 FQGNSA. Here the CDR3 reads CASSSMGGVGEKLFF. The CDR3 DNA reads TGTGCCAGCAGCTCCATGGGGGGGGTGGGAGAAAAACTGTTTTTT. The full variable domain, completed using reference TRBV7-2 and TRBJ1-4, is GAGVSQSPSNKVTEKGKDVELRCDPISGHTALYWYRQSLGQGLEFLIYFQGNSAPDKSGLPSDRFSAERTGGSVSTLTIQRTQQEDSAVYLCASSSMGGVGEKLFFGSGTQLSVL.

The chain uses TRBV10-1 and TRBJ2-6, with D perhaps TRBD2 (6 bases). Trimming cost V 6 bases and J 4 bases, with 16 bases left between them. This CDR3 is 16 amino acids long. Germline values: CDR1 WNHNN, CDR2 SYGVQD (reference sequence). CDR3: CASSPGGGAGANVLTF. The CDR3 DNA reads TGCGCCAGCAGCCCTGGCGGAGGGGCGGGGGCCAACGTCCTGACTTTC.

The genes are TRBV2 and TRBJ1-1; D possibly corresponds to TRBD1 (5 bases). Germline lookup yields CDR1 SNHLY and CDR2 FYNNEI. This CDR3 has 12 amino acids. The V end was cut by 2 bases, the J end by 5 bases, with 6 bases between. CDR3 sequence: CASSEWGTEAFF. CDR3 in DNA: TGTGCCAGCAGTGAATGGGGGACTGAAGCTTTCTTT.

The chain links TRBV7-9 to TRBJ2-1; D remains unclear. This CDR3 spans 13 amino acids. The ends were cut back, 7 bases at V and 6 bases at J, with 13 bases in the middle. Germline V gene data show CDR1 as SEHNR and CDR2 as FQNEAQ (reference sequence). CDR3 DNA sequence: TGTGCCAGCACCAAGCGAGCGATCAATGAGCAGTTCTTC. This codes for CASTKRAINEQFF.

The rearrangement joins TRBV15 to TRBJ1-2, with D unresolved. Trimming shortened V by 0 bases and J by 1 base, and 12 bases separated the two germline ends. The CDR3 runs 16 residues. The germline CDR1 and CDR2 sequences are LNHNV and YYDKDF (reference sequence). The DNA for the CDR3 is TGTGCCACCAGCAGAGAAGCGGTAGTGGGTAACTATGGCTACACCTTC. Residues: CATSREAVVGNYGYTF.

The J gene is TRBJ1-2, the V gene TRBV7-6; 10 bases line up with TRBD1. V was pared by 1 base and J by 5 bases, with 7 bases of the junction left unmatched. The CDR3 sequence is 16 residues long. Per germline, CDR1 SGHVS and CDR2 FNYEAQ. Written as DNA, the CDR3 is TGTGCCAGCAGCTTAGGCCGTGGACAGGGGGAGTATGGCTACACCTTC. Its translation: CASSLGRGQGEYGYTF.

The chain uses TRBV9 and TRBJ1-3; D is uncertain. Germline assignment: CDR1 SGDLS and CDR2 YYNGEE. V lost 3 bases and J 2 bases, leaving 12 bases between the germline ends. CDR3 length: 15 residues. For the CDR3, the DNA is TGTGCCAGCAGCGCCGTGGAGGGCCCTGGAAACACCATATATTTT. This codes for CASSAVEGPGNTIYF.

CDR3 sequence (DNA): TGTGCCATCAGTGAGGCGGGACAGGGGTCAAATCAGCCCCAGCATTTT. Its protein is CAISEAGQGSNQPQHF. This sequence joins TRBV10-3 and TRBJ1-5; 10 bases are shared with TRBD1. Germline CDR1 ENHRY, CDR2 SYGVKD. With V trimmed by 2 bases and J by 4 bases, 5 bases remained unmatched. The CDR3 runs 16 residues.

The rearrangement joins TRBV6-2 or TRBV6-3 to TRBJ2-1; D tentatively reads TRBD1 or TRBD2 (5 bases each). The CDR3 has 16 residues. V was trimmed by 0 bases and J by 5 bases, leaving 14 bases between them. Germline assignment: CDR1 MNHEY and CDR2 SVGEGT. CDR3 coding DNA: TGTGCCAGCAGTTACTCGCTCGGGGCTGGACACAATGAGCAGTTCTTC. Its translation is CASSYSLGAGHNEQFF.

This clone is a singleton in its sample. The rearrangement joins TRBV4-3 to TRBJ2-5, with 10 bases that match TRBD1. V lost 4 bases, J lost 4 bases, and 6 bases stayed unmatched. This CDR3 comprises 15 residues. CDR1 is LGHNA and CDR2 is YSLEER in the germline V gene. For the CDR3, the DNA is TGCGCCAGCAGCCCTACGACAGGGGGCCGAGAGACCCAGTACTTC. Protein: CASSPTTGGRETQYF.

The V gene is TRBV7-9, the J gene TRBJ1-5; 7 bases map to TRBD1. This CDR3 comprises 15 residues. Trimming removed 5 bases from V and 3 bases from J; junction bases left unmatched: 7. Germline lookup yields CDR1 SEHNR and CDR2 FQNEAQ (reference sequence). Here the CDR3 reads CASSPLTGNNQPQHF. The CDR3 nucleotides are TGTGCCAGCAGCCCCCTGACAGGGAACAATCAGCCCCAGCATTTT.

The CDR3 region has the DNA TGTGCCAGCAGCTTAGGGGTAGGGGCGGGACGGGAGACCCAGTACTTC. Residues: CASSLGVGAGRETQYF. The chain carries TRBV11-2 and TRBJ2-5, with a possible D match to TRBD2 (6 bases). Looked up from germline, CDR1 is SGHAT and CDR2 is FQNNGV. Trimming cost V 1 base and J 5 bases, with 17 bases left between them. CDR3 length equals 16 residues.

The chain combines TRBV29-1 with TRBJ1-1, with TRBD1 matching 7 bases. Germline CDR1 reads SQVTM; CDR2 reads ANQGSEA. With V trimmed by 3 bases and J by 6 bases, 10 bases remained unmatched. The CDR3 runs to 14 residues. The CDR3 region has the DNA TGCAGCGTTGAGGAACAGGGGAGAAGGGCTGAAGCTTTCTTT. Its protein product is CSVEEQGRRAEAFF.

CDR3 sequence (DNA): TGCGCCAGCAGCTTGTTGGGCAGCAATCAGCCCCAGCATTTT. The encoded protein is CASSLLGSNQPQHF. The chain uses TRBV5-1 and TRBJ1-5; D is unresolved. The CDR3 loop spans 14 amino acids. The ends were cut back, 1 base at V and 1 base at J, with 6 bases in the middle. The germline V gene has CDR1 SGHRS and CDR2 YFSETQ. Variable domain in full (rest from reference TRBV5-1 and TRBJ1-5): KAGVTQTPRYLIKTRGQQVTLSCSPISGHRSVSWYQQTPGQGLQFLFEYFSETQRNKGNFPGRFSGRQFSNSRSEMNVSTLELGDSALYLCASSLLGSNQPQHFGDGTRLSIL.

This chain's CDR3 is CASRDGQGGTDTQYF. The CDR3 DNA reads TGTGCCAGCAGAGATGGACAGGGAGGCACAGATACGCAGTATTTT. V is TRBV2 and J is TRBJ2-3; 8 bases fit TRBD1. After removal of 6 bases from V and 1 base from J, the junction contained 6 bases not matched to a gene. CDR3 size: 15 residues. Germline lookup yields CDR1 SNHLY and CDR2 FYNNEI.

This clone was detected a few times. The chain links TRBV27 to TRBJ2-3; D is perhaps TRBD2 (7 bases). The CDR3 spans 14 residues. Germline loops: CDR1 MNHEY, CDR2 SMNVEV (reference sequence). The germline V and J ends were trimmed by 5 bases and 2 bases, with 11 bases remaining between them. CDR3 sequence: CASSLGGHTDTQYF. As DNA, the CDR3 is TGTGCCAGCAGTCTCGGGGGGCACACAGATACGCAGTATTTT.

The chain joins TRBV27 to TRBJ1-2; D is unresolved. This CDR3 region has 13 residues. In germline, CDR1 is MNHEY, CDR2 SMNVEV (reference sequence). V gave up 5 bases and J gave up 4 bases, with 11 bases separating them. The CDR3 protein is CASSPPGSYGYTF. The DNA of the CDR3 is TGTGCCAGCAGTCCCCCGGGAAGCTATGGCTACACCTTC.

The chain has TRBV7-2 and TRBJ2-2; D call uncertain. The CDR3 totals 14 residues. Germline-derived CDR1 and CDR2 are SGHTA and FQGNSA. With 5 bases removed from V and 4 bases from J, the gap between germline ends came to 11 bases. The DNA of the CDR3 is TGTGCCAGCAGCCAGACTCCAACCACCGGGGAGCTGTTTTTT. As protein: CASSQTPTTGELFF.

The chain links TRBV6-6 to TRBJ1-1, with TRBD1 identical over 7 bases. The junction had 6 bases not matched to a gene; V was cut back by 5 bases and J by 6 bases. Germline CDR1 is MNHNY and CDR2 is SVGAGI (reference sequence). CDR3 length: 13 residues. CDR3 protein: CASSNDRVPEAFF. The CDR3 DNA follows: TGTGCCAGCAGTAACGACAGGGTCCCTGAAGCTTTCTTT.